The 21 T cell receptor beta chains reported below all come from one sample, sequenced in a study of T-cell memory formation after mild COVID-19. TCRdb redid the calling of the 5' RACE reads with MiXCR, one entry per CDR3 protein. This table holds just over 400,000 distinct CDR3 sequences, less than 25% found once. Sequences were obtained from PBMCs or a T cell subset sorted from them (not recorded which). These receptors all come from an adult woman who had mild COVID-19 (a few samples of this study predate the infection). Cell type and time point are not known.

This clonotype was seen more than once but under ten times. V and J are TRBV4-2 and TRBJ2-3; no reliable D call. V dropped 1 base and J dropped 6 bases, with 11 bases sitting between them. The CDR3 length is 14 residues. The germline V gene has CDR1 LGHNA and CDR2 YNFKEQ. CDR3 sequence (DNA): TGTGCCAGCAGCCAAGGGGCTAGTGGGGATACGCAGTATTTT. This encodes CASSQGASGDTQYF.

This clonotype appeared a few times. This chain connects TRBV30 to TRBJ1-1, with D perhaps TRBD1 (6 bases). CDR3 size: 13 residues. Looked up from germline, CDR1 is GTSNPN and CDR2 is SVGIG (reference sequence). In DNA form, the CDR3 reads TGTGCTCTTGAACGGGGGCGCGACACTGAAGCTTTCTTT. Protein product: CALERGRDTEAFF.

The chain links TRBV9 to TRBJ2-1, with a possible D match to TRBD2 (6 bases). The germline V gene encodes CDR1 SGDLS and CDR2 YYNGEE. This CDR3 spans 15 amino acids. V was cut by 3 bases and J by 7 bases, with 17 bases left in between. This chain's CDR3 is CASSGFHGSLNEQFF. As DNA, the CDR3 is TGTGCCAGCAGCGGATTCCACGGGAGTCTTAATGAGCAGTTCTTC.

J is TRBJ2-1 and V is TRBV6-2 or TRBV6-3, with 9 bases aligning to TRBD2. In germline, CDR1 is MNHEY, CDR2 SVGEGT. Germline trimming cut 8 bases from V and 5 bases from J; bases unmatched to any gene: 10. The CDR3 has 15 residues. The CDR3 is CASQRQGGGDNEQFF. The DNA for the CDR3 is TGTGCCAGCCAAAGGCAGGGCGGGGGGGACAATGAGCAGTTCTTC.

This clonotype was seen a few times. The CDR3 sequence: CSVAQNQETQYF. Written as DNA, the CDR3 is TGCAGCGTTGCACAGAACCAAGAGACCCAGTACTTC. This chain joins TRBV29-1 and TRBJ2-5; D is uncertain. Trimming took off 4 bases at V and 0 bases at J, with 6 bases between the two ends. Germline-derived CDR1 and CDR2 are SQVTM and ANQGSEA. This CDR3 has 12 residues.

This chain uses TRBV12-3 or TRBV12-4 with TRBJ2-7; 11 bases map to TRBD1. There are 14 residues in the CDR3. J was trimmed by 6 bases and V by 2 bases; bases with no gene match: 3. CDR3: CASSLWDRGSEQYF. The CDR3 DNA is TGTGCCAGCAGTTTATGGGACAGGGGGAGCGAGCAGTACTTC.

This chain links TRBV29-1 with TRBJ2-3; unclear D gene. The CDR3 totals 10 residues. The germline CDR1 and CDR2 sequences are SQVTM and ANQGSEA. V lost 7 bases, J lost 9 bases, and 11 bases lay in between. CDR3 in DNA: TGCAGCGCCCTATGGGGAACGCAGTATTTT. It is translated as CSALWGTQYF.

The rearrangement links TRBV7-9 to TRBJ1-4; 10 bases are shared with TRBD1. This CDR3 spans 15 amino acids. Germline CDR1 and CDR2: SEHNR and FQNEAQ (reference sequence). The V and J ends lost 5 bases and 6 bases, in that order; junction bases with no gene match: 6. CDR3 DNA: TGTGCCAGCAGCCCCAAAGGACAGGGGGATGAAAAACTGTTTTTT. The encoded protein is CASSPKGQGDEKLFF.

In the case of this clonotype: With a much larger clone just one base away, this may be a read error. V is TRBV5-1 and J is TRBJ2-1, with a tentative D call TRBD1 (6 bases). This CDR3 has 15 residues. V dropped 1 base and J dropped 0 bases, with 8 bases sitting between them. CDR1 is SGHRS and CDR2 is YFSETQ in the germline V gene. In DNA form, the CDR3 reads TGCGCCAGCAGCTTGACAGGGACCTCCTACAATGAGCAGTTCTTC. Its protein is CASSLTGTSYNEQFF. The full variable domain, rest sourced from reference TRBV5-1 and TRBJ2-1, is KAGVTQTPRYLIKTRGQQVTLSCSPISGHRSVSWYQQTPGQGLQFLFEYFSETQRNKGNFPGRFSGRQFSNSRSEMNVSTLELGDSALYLCASSLTGTSYNEQFFGPGTRLTVL.

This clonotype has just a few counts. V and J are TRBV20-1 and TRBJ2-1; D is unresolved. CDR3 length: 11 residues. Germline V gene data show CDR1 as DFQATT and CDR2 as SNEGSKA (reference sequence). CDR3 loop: CSADRYNEQFF. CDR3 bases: TGCTCGGCGGACCGCTACAATGAGCAGTTCTTC.

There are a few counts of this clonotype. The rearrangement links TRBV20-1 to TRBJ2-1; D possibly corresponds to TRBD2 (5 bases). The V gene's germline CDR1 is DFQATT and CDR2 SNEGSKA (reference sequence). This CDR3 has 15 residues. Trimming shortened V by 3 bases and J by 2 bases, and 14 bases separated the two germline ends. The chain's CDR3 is CSASPLGSPYNEQFF. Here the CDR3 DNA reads TGCAGTGCTAGTCCCCTAGGGAGCCCCTACAATGAGCAGTTCTTC.

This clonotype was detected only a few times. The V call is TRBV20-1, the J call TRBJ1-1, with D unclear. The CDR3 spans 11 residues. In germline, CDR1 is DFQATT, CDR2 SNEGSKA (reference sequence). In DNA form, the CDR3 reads TGCAGACAGTGGAAGAACACTGAAGCTTTCTTT. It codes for CRQWKNTEAFF.

The CDR3 DNA reads TGCAGCGTTGAAGATATCCGCCAGGGTAATGAGCAGTTCTTC. This encodes CSVEDIRQGNEQFF. This chain links TRBV29-1 with TRBJ2-1; TRBD1 is a possible D gene (5 bases). Trimming removed 0 bases from V and 7 bases from J, with 13 bases in between. The germline V gene has CDR1 SQVTM and CDR2 ANQGSEA. The CDR3 runs to 14 residues.

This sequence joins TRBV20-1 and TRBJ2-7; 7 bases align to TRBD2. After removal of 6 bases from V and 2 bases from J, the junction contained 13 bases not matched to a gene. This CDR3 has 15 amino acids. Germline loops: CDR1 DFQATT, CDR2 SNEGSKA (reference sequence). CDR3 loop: CSASPGTTFTYEQYF. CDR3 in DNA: TGCAGTGCCAGCCCCGGGACTACTTTTACCTACGAGCAGTACTTC.

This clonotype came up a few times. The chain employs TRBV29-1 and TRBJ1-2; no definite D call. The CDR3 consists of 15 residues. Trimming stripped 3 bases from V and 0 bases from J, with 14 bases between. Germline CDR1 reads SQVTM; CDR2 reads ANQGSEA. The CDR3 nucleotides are TGCAGCGTTGAGGGGAGATCGACCGCTAACTATGGCTACACCTTC. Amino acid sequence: CSVEGRSTANYGYTF.

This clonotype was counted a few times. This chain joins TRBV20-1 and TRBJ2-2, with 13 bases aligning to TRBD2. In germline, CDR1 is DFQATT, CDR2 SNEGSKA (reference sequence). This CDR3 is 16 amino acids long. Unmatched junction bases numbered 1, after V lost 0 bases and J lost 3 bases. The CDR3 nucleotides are TGCAGTGCTAGAGATGGGACTAGCGGGGACACCGGGGAGCTGTTTTTT. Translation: CSARDGTSGDTGELFF.

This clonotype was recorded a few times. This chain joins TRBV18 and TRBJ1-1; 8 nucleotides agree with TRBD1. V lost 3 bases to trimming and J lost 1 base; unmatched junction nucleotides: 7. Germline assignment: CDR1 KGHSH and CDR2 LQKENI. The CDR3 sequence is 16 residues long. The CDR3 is CASSPFPDRANTEAFF. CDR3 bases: TGTGCCAGCTCACCTTTCCCGGACAGGGCGAACACTGAAGCTTTCTTT.

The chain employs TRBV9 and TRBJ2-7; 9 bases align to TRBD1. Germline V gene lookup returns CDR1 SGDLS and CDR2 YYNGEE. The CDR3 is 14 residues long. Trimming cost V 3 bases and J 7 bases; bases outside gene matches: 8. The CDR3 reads CASSEQGAPGEQYF. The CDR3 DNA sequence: TGTGCCAGCAGCGAACAGGGGGCGCCGGGGGAGCAGTACTTC.

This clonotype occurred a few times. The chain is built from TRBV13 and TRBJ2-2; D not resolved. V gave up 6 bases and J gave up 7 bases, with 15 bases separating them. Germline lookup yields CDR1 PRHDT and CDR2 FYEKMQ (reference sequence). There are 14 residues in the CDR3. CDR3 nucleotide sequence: TGTGCCAGCAGTCCACTACAGACGCTCGGGGAGCTGTTTTTT. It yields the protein CASSPLQTLGELFF. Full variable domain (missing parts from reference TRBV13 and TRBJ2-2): AAGVIQSPRHLIKEKRETATLKCYPIPRHDTVYWYQQGPGQDPQFLISFYEKMQSDKGSIPDRFSAQQFSDYHSELNMSSLELGDSALYFCASSPLQTLGELFFGEGSRLTVL.

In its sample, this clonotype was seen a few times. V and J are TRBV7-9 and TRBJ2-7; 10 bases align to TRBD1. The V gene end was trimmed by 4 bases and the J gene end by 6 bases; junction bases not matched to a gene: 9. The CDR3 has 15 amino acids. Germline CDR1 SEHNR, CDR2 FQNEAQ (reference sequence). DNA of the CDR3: TGTGCCAGCAGCTCCTGGGGACAGGGGTCTTTCGAGCAGTACTTC. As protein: CASSSWGQGSFEQYF.

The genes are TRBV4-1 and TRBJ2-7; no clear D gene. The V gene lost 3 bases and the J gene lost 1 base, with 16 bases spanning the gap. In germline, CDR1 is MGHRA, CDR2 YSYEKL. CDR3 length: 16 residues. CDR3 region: CASSHYFFGNSYEQYF. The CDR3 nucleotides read TGCGCCAGCAGCCATTACTTCTTTGGGAATTCCTACGAGCAGTACTTC.